The rows below give T cell receptor beta chains drawn from one sample of a study of blood T cell repertoires in COVID-19. The table came from immunoSEQ multiplex PCR; TCRdb's copy has only in-frame clones and leaves some out. Altogether some 670,000 clones are present, approximately 90% being singletons, with the ten largest covering roughly 0.25%. The material sequenced was peripheral blood. The receptors shown here come from a woman under 30 with acute or convalescent COVID-19. The CDR3 runs from the conserved cysteine through the conserved F or W. Each record gives: J gene, V gene, CDR3 protein.

TRBJ2-7	TRBV5-6	CASSLGRSEQYF
TRBJ2-7	TRBV7-6	CASSLGGAGEQYF
TRBJ1-3	TRBV7-8	CASSWSKHVSGNTIYF
TRBJ1-2	TRBV12-5	CASGLAPRDYGYTF
TRBJ2-7	TRBV5-4	CASSLGSSYEQYF
TRBJ2-1	TRBV6-5	CASSYTGGSYNEQFF
TRBJ2-2	TRBV5-6	CASSLGLAGADTGELFF
TRBJ1-2	TRBV6-2/TRBV6-3	CASSNPSGSSRAGKGYTF
TRBJ1-3	TRBV7-9	CASSLQARSGNTIYF
TRBJ2-3	TRBV7-9	CASSLGQGVRTDTQYF
TRBJ2-5	TRBV24-1	CATSTGFQETQYF
TRBJ2-1	TRBV4-1	CASSHPGLAGDMYNEQFF
TRBJ1-4	TRBV6-5	CASSYSRGGYNEKLFF
TRBJ1-2	TRBV7-2	CASSLEPAKTQFYGYTF
TRBJ2-2	TRBV6-5	CASRLAGGPNGELFF
TRBJ2-3	TRBV27	CASSLGGATDTQYF
TRBJ1-2	TRBV29-1	CSVTSGESNYGYTF
TRBJ1-4	TRBV28	CASSSPGGESGEKLFF
TRBJ1-5	TRBV19	CASSGVRDQPQHF
TRBJ2-7	TRBV30	CAWSDYNEQYF
TRBJ2-1	TRBV5-1	CASRPESSAYNEQFF
TRBJ1-1	TRBV7-3	CASSLSGGTYLTEAFF
TRBJ1-1	TRBV27	CASSSRTGVGTEAFF
TRBJ1-1	TRBV7-3	CASSLGYPGQGDEAFF
TRBJ1-6	TRBV28	CASTRGGAIYNSPLHF
TRBJ1-1	TRBV28	CASSEPGTGGWNTEAFF
TRBJ2-7	TRBV15	CATSAIRQVYEQYF
TRBJ2-1	TRBV6-4	CASSDSPSGGAGEQFF
TRBJ1-1	TRBV6-2/TRBV6-3	CASSRGIVTGIGTEAFF
TRBJ2-1	TRBV14	CASSQDTRARQFF
TRBJ1-1	TRBV5-1	CASSLGGRVNTEAFF
TRBJ1-1	TRBV6-5	CASSTAGGNTEAFF
TRBJ1-2	TRBV7-2	CASSSGTGAFNGYTF
TRBJ1-6	TRBV5-6	CASSAFGSNSPLHF
TRBJ1-3	TRBV14	CASSHRGSGNTIYF
TRBJ1-2	TRBV6-5	CASSYSPRGDGYTF
TRBJ1-1	TRBV19	CASSGPRGANTEAFF
TRBJ2-4	TRBV6-1	CASSEVYLAKNIQYF
TRBJ1-3	TRBV11-2	CASSLTGGLSGNTIYF
TRBJ2-7	TRBV7-9	CASSPRTRVDEQYF
TRBJ1-5	TRBV5-1	CASSLVEGQPQHF
TRBJ2-2	TRBV6-6	CASSGGPINTGELFF
TRBJ2-3	TRBV5-1	CASSQPGTDTQYF
TRBJ1-1	TRBV19	CASSIGRVRGPEAFF
TRBJ1-3	TRBV15	CATSARQSSADTIYF
TRBJ1-2	TRBV19	CASATGASYTF
TRBJ1-1	TRBV5-1	CASSLLLDGSTEAFF
TRBJ1-1	TRBV30	CAWLAENTEAFF
TRBJ2-2	TRBV2	CASSVGTGHGELFF
TRBJ2-3	TRBV29-1	CSVGGHTDTQYF